This is a list of T cell receptor beta chains from one sample in a study of follicular helper T cells after annual influenza vaccination. Sequencing used immunoSEQ multiplex PCR; TCRdb keeps in-frame clones, though not all of them. This table has 11,000 to 15,000 clones, 84% appearing once. The sequenced sample was CXCR5- memory CD4+ T cells sorted from blood, obtained on the day of influenza vaccination. The receptors were sampled from an adult who received the influenza vaccine. Each CDR3 is given with its conserved first and last residue. A D gene is named only where the DNA matches it firmly. The size entry is marked missing in some rows and otherwise reads once, few, many or a size class.

NA	TRBV7-3	NA	TRBJ2-2	CASSNRAAGELFF	TGTGCCAGCAGCAACAGAGCGGCCGGGGAGCTGTTTTTT
NA	TRBV18	NA	TRBJ2-3	CASSPQEGVADTQYF	TGTGCCAGCTCACCACAGGAGGGGGTCGCAGATACGCAGTATTTT
NA	TRBV18	NA	TRBJ1-3	CASSPGSGNTIYF	TGTGCCAGCTCACCAGGGTCTGGAAACACCATATATTTT
TRBD2	TRBV7-2	NA	TRBJ2-1	CASSSGLAGGLPYNEQFF	TGTGCCAGCAGCTCGGGACTAGCGGGGGGTTTACCCTACAATGAGCAGTTCTTC
NA	TRBV11-2	NA	TRBJ2-1	CASSRTSAEQFF	TGTGCCAGCAGCCGTACTTCGGCCGAGCAGTTCTTC
NA	TRBV5-5	NA	TRBJ2-3	CASSFIGGEYF	TGTGCCAGCAGCTTCATAGGGGGGGAGTATTTT
NA	TRBV6-1	NA	TRBJ1-3	CASSEAGPSSGNTIYF	TGTGCCAGCAGTGAAGCGGGGCCCTCCTCTGGAAACACCATATATTTT
NA	TRBV5-5	NA	TRBJ1-1	CASSPRTFFSLNTEAFF	TGTGCCAGCAGCCCTCGGACTTTTTTCTCCCTCAACACTGAAGCTTTCTTT
NA	TRBV2	NA	TRBJ1-2	CASALTVMEGYTF	TGTGCCAGCGCATTGACTGTCATGGAAGGCTACACCTTC
TRBD2	TRBV5-6	NA	TRBJ2-1	CASSLRGGSYNEQFF	TGTGCCAGCAGCCTGCGGGGGGGCTCCTACAATGAGCAGTTCTTC
NA	TRBV9	NA	TRBJ2-3	CASGGGPHTDTQYF	TGTGCCAGCGGGGGGGGCCCCCACACAGATACGCAGTATTTT
NA	TRBV5-4	NA	TRBJ2-1	CASSPPGPREEQFF	TGTGCCAGCAGCCCACCCGGGCCAAGGGAGGAGCAGTTCTTC
TRBD1	TRBV27	NA	TRBJ2-4	CASSPTGEGIQYF	TGTGCCAGCAGTCCCACAGGGGAAGGCATTCAGTACTTC
TRBD1	TRBV9	NA	TRBJ2-7	CASTGQGHYEQYF	TGTGCCAGCACCGGACAGGGACACTACGAGCAGTACTTC
TRBD2	TRBV4-3	NA	TRBJ2-3	CASSQELAGGPRPDTQYF	TGCGCCAGCAGCCAAGAACTAGCGGGGGGCCCTCGACCAGATACGCAGTATTTT
TRBD1	TRBV7-2	NA	TRBJ1-3	CASSITYRGSGNTIYF	TGTGCCAGCAGCATTACCTACAGGGGATCCGGAAACACCATATATTTT
NA	TRBV11-2	few	TRBJ1-2	CASSSLAGNTNYGYTF	TGTGCCAGCAGCTCCCTTGCAGGGAACACTAACTATGGCTACACCTTC
NA	TRBV4-1	NA	TRBJ2-1	CASSQGGGSNYNEQFF	TGCGCCAGCAGCCAAGGTGGCGGGTCCAACTACAATGAGCAGTTCTTC
NA	TRBV6-6	NA	TRBJ1-5	CASSSRSGASNQPQHF	TGTGCCAGCAGCAGCCGATCGGGGGCGAGCAATCAGCCCCAGCATTTT
TRBD2	TRBV11-2	NA	TRBJ2-5	CASSSGTTSETQYF	TGTGCCAGCAGCTCTGGGACTACCTCAGAGACCCAGTACTTC
NA	TRBV19	NA	TRBJ1-1	CASSFPLGGPNTEAFF	TGTGCCAGTAGTTTTCCGCTCGGGGGCCCTAACACTGAAGCTTTCTTT
NA	TRBV4-1	NA	TRBJ2-7	CASSQVAPGLGRYEQYF	TGCGCCAGCAGCCAAGTAGCGCCAGGTTTAGGGCGCTACGAGCAGTACTTC
TRBD1	TRBV2	once	TRBJ2-5	CASSEAGQRIETQYF	TGTGCCAGCAGTGAAGCGGGACAGAGAATTGAGACCCAGTACTTC
TRBD1	TRBV7-6	once	TRBJ2-7	CASSNFGQGREQYF	TGTGCCAGCAGCAATTTCGGACAGGGACGCGAGCAGTACTTC
NA	TRBV27	NA	TRBJ1-2	CASSLSGRGGYTF	TGTGCCAGCAGCCTCTCGGGACGGGGGGGCTACACCTTC
NA	TRBV30	NA	TRBJ2-5	CAWSGWGQETQYF	TGTGCCTGGAGCGGTTGGGGTCAAGAGACCCAGTACTTC
NA	TRBV4-1	NA	TRBJ2-6	CASSHPTSSGANVLTF	TGCGCCAGCAGCCACCCCACCAGCTCTGGGGCCAACGTCCTGACTTTC